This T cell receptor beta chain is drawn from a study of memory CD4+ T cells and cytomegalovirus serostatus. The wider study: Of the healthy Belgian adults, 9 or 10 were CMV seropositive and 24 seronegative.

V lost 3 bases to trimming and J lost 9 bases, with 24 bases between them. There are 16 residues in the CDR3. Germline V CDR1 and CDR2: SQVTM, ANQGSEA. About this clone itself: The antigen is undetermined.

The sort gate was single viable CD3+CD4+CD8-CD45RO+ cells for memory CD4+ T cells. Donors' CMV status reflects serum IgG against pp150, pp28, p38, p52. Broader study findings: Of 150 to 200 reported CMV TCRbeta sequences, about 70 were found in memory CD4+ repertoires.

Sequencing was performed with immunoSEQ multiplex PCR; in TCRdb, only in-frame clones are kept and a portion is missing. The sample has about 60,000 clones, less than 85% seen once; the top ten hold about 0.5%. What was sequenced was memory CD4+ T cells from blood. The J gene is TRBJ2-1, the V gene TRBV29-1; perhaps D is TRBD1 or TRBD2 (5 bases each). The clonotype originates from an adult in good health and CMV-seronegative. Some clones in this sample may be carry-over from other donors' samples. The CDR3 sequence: CSVDQTRFGAKSEQFF. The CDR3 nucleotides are TGCAGCGTTGACCAAACTAGGTTCGGGGCCAAAAGTGAGCAGTTCTTC.